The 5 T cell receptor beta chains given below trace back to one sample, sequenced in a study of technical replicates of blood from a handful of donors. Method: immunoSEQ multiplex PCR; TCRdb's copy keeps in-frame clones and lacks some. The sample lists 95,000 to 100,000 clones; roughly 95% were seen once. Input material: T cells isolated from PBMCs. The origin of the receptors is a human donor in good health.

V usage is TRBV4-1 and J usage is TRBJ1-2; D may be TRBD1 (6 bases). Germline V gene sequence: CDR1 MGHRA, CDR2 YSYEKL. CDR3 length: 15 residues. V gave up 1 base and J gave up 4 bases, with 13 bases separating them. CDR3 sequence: CASSQVTGSFYGYTF. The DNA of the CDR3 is TGCGCCAGCAGCCAAGTTACAGGGTCTTTCTATGGCTACACCTTC.

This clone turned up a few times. The CDR3 sequence: CSAKSGTEAFF. The CDR3 nucleotides are TGCAGTGCTAAATCGGGGACTGAAGCTTTCTTT. The chain has TRBV20-1 and TRBJ1-1; the D is unclear. The CDR3 is made up of 11 amino acids. Trimming cost V 4 bases and J 5 bases, with 8 bases left between them. Germline CDR1 reads DFQATT; CDR2 reads SNEGSKA (reference sequence).

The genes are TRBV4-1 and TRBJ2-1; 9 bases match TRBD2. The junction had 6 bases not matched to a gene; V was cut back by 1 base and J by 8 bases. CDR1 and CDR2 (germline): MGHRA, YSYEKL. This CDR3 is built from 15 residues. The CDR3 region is CASSQGTAGGDEQFF. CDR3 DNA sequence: TGCGCCAGCAGCCAAGGTACAGCGGGGGGCGATGAGCAGTTCTTC.

CDR3 nucleotides: TGTGCCAGCAGCGTAGCTGGGGGACAGGGCTCCGGGGAGCTGTTTTTT. This sequence encodes CASSVAGGQGSGELFF. This chain joins TRBV9 and TRBJ2-2; 9 nucleotides line up with TRBD1. Germline assignment: CDR1 SGDLS and CDR2 YYNGEE. J lost 6 bases, V lost 0 bases, and 6 bases had no gene match. There are 16 residues in the CDR3.

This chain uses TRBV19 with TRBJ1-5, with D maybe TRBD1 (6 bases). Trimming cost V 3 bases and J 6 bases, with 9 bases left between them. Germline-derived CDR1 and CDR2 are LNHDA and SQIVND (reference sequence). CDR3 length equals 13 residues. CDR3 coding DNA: TGTGCCAGTAGTATCACAGGGAGTCAGCCCCAGCATTTT. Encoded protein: CASSITGSQPQHF.